These T cell receptor beta chains were read from a single sample in a study of human T cells and chemical hapten exposure. TCRdb re-analysed the RACE reads in MiXCR, keeping a single row per CDR3 protein. The table has more than 150,000 distinct CDR3 sequences, nearly 30% seen once. This specimen consisted of whole blood, obtained in connection with sensitization to the hapten diphenylcyclopropenone (DPC). All receptors come from a woman in her 30s with alopecia areata. Some clones in this sample may be carry-over from other donors' samples. Both conserved end residues are part of each CDR3. Fields, in order: V gene, J gene, clone size, D gene, CDR3 protein, CDR3 DNA. D genes are given only for firm matches. Clone size, where shown, is once, few, many, or a class for clones that have expanded.

>TRBV7-2|TRBJ2-1|NA|TRBD2
CASSLTGLAGNEQFF
TGTGCCAGCAGCTTAACGGGACTAGCGGGAAATGAGCAGTTCTTC
>TRBV27|TRBJ1-2|few|NA
CASKPLPLMLSYGYTF
TGTGCCAGCAAGCCGCTACCGCTTATGCTGTCCTATGGCTACACCTTC
>TRBV7-2|TRBJ2-4|NA|TRBD1
CASSSRAGTGGENIQYF
TGTGCCAGCAGCTCAAGGGCAGGGACAGGGGGTGAAAACATTCAGTACTTC
>TRBV12-3/TRBV12-4|TRBJ2-2|NA|TRBD2
CASSPLAGGGTGELFF
TGTGCCAGCAGTCCACTAGCGGGGGGGGGTACCGGGGAGCTGTTTTTT
>TRBV28|TRBJ2-7|few|NA
CASSLATTPPYEQYF
TGTGCCAGCAGTTTAGCGACAACCCCCCCCTACGAGCAGTACTTC
>TRBV6-6|TRBJ1-4|few|NA
CASSPPGAAVGKLFF
TGTGCCAGCAGTCCCCCAGGCGCGGCAGTGGGAAAACTGTTTTTT
>TRBV6-2/TRBV6-3|TRBJ1-4|few|NA
CASSPLPEATNEKLFF
TGTGCCAGCAGTCCACTCCCGGAAGCAACTAATGAAAAACTGTTTTTT
>TRBV5-5|TRBJ2-4|few|NA
CASSFRVSNIQYF
TGTGCCAGCAGCTTCAGGGTGTCGAACATTCAGTACTTC
>TRBV20-1|TRBJ2-5|NA|TRBD2
CSARDGGRVQETQYF
TGCAGTGCTAGAGATGGCGGGAGGGTCCAAGAGACCCAGTACTTC
>TRBV7-3|TRBJ1-2|NA|TRBD1
CASSPGQGGFYGYTF
TGTGCCAGCAGCCCGGGACAGGGGGGGTTCTATGGCTACACCTTC
>TRBV29-1|TRBJ1-5|few|NA
CSVGDTNQPQHF
TGCAGCGTTGGAGACACCAATCAGCCCCAGCATTTT
>TRBV10-3|TRBJ1-1|few|NA
CAISSSFSGNTEAFF
TGTGCCATCAGTAGTTCGTTTTCGGGGAACACTGAAGCTTTCTTT
>TRBV5-4|TRBJ2-7|NA|NA
CASSLGLRGSYEQYF
TGTGCCAGCAGCTTGGGCCTCAGGGGCTCCTACGAGCAGTACTTC
>TRBV11-2|TRBJ1-1|few|NA
CASSTTELTEAFF
TGTGCCAGCAGCACGACAGAGCTCACTGAAGCTTTCTTT
>TRBV28|TRBJ1-2|NA|NA
CASSRGIRTSCTF
TGTGCCAGCAGTAGGGGAATACGGACATCCTGCACCTTC
>TRBV9|TRBJ2-6|NA|TRBD1
CASSVHETGTGANVLTF
TGTGCCAGCAGCGTACATGAGACAGGGACTGGGGCCAACGTCCTGACTTTC
>TRBV6-2/TRBV6-3|TRBJ2-3|many|NA
CASSYTSTDTQYF
TGTGCCAGCAGTTACACTAGCACAGATACGCAGTATTTT
>TRBV6-1|TRBJ1-1|NA|TRBD1
CASSRQGTQGVLNTEAFF
TGTGCCAGCAGTCGCCAAGGTACCCAGGGGGTTTTGAACACTGAAGCTTTCTTT
>TRBV7-7|TRBJ2-2|NA|TRBD2
CASSLKREGAGELFF
TGTGCCAGCAGCTTAAAGCGGGAGGGCGCCGGGGAGCTGTTTTTT
>TRBV3-1|TRBJ2-1|NA|NA
CASSQGLISSYNEQFF
TGTGCCAGCAGCCAAGGGCTGATAAGCTCCTACAATGAGCAGTTCTTC
>TRBV6-5|TRBJ2-1|NA|TRBD1
CASRRTGTGAYNEQFF
TGTGCCAGCAGACGAACCGGGACAGGGGCATACAATGAGCAGTTCTTC
>TRBV5-1|TRBJ2-5|few|NA
CASSPDGFQTQYF
TGCGCCAGCAGCCCCGATGGGTTCCAGACCCAGTACTTC
>TRBV28|TRBJ1-1|many|TRBD1
CASRLPTGGPGNTEAFF
TGTGCCAGCAGACTACCGACAGGGGGCCCTGGGAACACTGAAGCTTTCTTT
>TRBV5-1|TRBJ2-7|NA|TRBD1
CASSLSALTGAEQYF
TGCGCCAGCAGCTTGTCCGCCCTGACAGGGGCCGAGCAGTACTTC
>TRBV28|TRBJ2-3|NA|TRBD2
CASSLWTGGSPGTQYF
TGTGCCAGCAGTTTATGGACGGGAGGCTCGCCGGGTACGCAGTATTTT
>TRBV20-1|TRBJ2-3|NA|NA
CSAQTGGQTTDTQYF
TGCAGTGCCCAGACGGGCGGGCAAACCACAGATACGCAGTATTTT
>TRBV4-2|TRBJ2-1|few|NA
CASSHPSAGADFNEQFF
TGTGCCAGCAGCCATCCGAGTGCGGGGGCGGATTTCAATGAGCAGTTCTTC